This T cell receptor (beta chain) originates from a study of T-cell memory formation after mild COVID-19. From 5'RACE with constant-segment primers came TCR alpha and TCR beta cDNA libraries that carried sample barcodes and UMIs. TCRdb redid the calling of the 5' RACE reads with MiXCR, one entry per CDR3 protein. The table shows 350,000 to 450,000 distinct CDR3 sequences, with 25% to 30% occurring only once. CDR1 and CDR2 (germline): SGHRS, YFSETQ. V gave up 4 bases and J gave up 1 base, with 16 bases separating them. The CDR3 sequence is 16 residues long. This sequence was found in an adult woman who had mild COVID-19 (a few samples of this study predate the infection). Cell type and time point are not known. The sequenced material came from PBMCs or a T cell subset sorted from them (not recorded which). This chain uses TRBV5-1 with TRBJ2-3; TRBD2 is a possible D gene (6 bases). CDR3: CASSPGRTTGTDTQYF. CDR3 DNA: TGCGCCAGCAGCCCGGGGCGGACTACCGGCACAGATACGCAGTATTTT. Filled out from reference TRBV5-1 and TRBJ2-3, the complete variable domain reads KAGVTQTPRYLIKTRGQQVTLSCSPISGHRSVSWYQQTPGQGLQFLFEYFSETQRNKGNFPGRFSGRQFSNSRSEMNVSTLELGDSALYLCASSPGRTTGTDTQYFGPGTRLTVL.